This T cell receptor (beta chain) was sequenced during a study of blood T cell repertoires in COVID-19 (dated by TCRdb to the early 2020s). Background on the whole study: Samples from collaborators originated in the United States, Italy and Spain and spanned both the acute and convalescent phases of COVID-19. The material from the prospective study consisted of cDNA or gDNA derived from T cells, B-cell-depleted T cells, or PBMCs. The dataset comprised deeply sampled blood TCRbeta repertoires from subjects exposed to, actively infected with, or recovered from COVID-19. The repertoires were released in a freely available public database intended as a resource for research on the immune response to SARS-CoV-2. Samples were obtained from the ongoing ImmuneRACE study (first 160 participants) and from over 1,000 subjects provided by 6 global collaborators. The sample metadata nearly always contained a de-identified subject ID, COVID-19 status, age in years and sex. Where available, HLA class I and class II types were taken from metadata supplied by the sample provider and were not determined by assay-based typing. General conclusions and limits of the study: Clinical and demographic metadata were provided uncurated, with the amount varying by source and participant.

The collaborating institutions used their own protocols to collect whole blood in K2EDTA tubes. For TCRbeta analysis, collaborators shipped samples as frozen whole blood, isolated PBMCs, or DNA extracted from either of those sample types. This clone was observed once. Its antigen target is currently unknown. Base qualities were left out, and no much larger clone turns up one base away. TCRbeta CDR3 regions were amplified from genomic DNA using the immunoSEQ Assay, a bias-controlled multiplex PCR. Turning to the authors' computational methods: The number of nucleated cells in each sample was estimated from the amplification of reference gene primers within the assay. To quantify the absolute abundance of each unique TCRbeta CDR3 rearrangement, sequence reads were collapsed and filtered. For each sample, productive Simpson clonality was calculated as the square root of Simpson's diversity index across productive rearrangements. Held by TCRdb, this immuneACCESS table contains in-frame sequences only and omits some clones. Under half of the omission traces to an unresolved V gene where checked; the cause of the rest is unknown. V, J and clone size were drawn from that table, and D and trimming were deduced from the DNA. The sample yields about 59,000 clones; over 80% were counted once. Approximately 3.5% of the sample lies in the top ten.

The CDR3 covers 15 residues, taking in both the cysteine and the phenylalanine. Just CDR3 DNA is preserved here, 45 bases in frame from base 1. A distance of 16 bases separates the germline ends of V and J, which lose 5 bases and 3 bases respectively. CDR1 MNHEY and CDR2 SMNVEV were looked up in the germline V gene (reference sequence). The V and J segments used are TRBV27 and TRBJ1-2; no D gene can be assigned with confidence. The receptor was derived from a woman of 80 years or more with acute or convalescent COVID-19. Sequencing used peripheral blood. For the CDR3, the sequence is CASSARTPRDYGYTF. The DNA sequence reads TGTGCCAGCAGTGCCCGGACTCCGAGGGACTATGGCTACACCTTC.